This entry lists 12 T cell receptor beta chains sequenced from one sample in a study of blood T cell repertoires in COVID-19. Profiling relied on immunoSEQ multiplex PCR, and the TCRdb table lists in-frame clones only, not all of them. The data hold roughly 14,000 clones, with 75% to 90% observed a single time. The material sequenced was peripheral blood. The receptors were sampled from a man older than 75 with active or convalescent COVID-19.

The chain couples TRBV6-5 to TRBJ2-1, with 7 bases lining up with TRBD2. Germline V gives CDR1 MNHEY, CDR2 SVGAGI. Germline trimming cut 0 bases from V and 8 bases from J; bases unmatched to any gene: 4. This CDR3 region has 14 residues. The CDR3 here is CASSYSGGEDEQFF. The DNA of the CDR3 is TGTGCCAGCAGTTACTCTGGGGGGGAGGATGAGCAGTTCTTC.

The chain couples TRBV2 to TRBJ2-3; a weak D match, TRBD1 (5 bases). The CDR3 totals 14 residues. Trimming took 3 bases from V and 2 from J, leaving 9 bases between them. The germline CDR1 and CDR2 sequences are SNHLY and FYNNEI. The CDR3 nucleotides are TGTGCCAGCAGTGAGCAGGGTTACACAGATACGCAGTATTTT. Encoded protein: CASSEQGYTDTQYF.

This chain uses TRBV3-1 (or the pseudogene TRBV3-2) with TRBJ2-2; TRBD2 matches at 11 bases. The V gene end was trimmed by 6 bases and the J gene end by 5 bases; junction bases not matched to a gene: 5. The CDR3 runs 15 residues. CDR1 is LGHDT and CDR2 is YNNKEL in the germline V gene (reference sequence). CDR3 region: CASRVAGGPTGELFF. CDR3 nucleotides: TGTGCCAGCAGAGTAGCGGGGGGGCCGACCGGGGAGCTGTTTTTT.

The gene calls are TRBV7-2 and TRBJ2-2; D gene uncertain. Trimming took off 1 base at V and 3 bases at J, with 6 bases between the two ends. Germline V gives CDR1 SGHTA, CDR2 FQGNSA. The CDR3 loop spans 14 amino acids. CDR3 DNA sequence: TGTGCCAGCAGCTTAGGTCCGTACACCGGGGAGCTGTTTTTT. This encodes CASSLGPYTGELFF.

The rearrangement uses TRBV18 and TRBJ1-6; D might be TRBD1 (5 bases). Per germline, CDR1 KGHSH and CDR2 LQKENI. The germline V and J ends were trimmed by 3 bases and 8 bases, with 11 bases remaining between them. CDR3 length equals 14 residues. CDR3 loop: CASSPGGKDSPLHF. The CDR3 region has the DNA TGTGCCAGCTCACCGGGGGGGAAAGATTCACCCCTCCACTTT.

The chain's CDR3 is CASSYVRAPTGELFF. The CDR3 region has the DNA TGCGCCAGCAGCTACGTGAGGGCCCCCACCGGGGAGCTGTTTTTT. The rearrangement joins TRBV5-1 to TRBJ2-2; a weak D match, TRBD2 (5 bases). Germline CDR1 reads SGHRS; CDR2 reads YFSETQ. This CDR3 is 15 amino acids long. With 3 bases removed from V and 4 bases from J, the gap between germline ends came to 13 bases. The full variable domain, completed using reference TRBV5-1 and TRBJ2-2, is KAGVTQTPRYLIKTRGQQVTLSCSPISGHRSVSWYQQTPGQGLQFLFEYFSETQRNKGNFPGRFSGRQFSNSRSEMNVSTLELGDSALYLCASSYVRAPTGELFFGEGSRLTVL.

The chain joins TRBV4-3 to TRBJ2-1; TRBD1 matches at 11 bases. Per germline, CDR1 LGHNA and CDR2 YSLEER. This CDR3 spans 17 amino acids. V trimming: 0 bases; J trimming: 4 bases; junction bases outside the gene matches: 5. The CDR3 DNA reads TGCGCCAGCAGCCAAGACGGGACAGGGGGTCTATACAATGAGCAGTTCTTC. Protein product: CASSQDGTGGLYNEQFF.

This chain joins TRBV4-2 and TRBJ1-2; TRBD1 agrees at 9 bases. The CDR3 covers 16 residues. Germline CDR1 is LGHNA and CDR2 is YNFKEQ. With 0 bases clipped from V and 8 bases from J, the junction kept 10 bases outside the gene matches. Written as DNA, the CDR3 is TGTGCCAGCAGCCAAGATCGGACAGGGGCCCGGGGGGGCTACACCTTC. Protein sequence: CASSQDRTGARGGYTF.

The chain carries TRBV10-3 and TRBJ1-1; 10 nucleotides match TRBD1. There are 14 residues in the CDR3. Trimming took 7 bases from V and 3 from J; bases not matched to a gene: 5. Germline CDR1 reads ENHRY; CDR2 reads SYGVKD. Written as DNA, the CDR3 is TGTGCCATCACCCAGACAGGGGGCGACACTGAAGCTTTCTTT. This encodes CAITQTGGDTEAFF.

The V call is TRBV27, the J call TRBJ2-2; 9 positions match TRBD1. The germline gives CDR1 MNHEY, CDR2 SMNVEV (reference sequence). V lost 5 bases to trimming and J lost 4 bases; unmatched junction nucleotides: 5. This CDR3 contains 15 residues. The CDR3: CASSRDRAFTGELFF. Here the CDR3 DNA reads TGTGCCAGCAGTCGGGACAGGGCTTTCACCGGGGAGCTGTTTTTT.

The chain combines TRBV2 with TRBJ2-3; TRBD1 matches 7 bases. V was pared by 4 bases and J by 0 bases, with 4 bases of the junction left unmatched. This CDR3 region has 15 residues. Per the germline V gene, CDR1 is SNHLY and CDR2 is FYNNEI. The CDR3 loop is CASSAGTASTDTQYF. The CDR3 bases are TGTGCCAGCAGTGCCGGGACAGCTAGCACAGATACGCAGTATTTT.

The chain couples TRBV19 to TRBJ2-5, with D perhaps matching TRBD2 (5 bases). V was shortened by 0 bases and J by 5 bases, with 7 bases between the two germline ends. Germline CDR1 and CDR2: LNHDA and SQIVND (reference sequence). The CDR3 length is 13 residues. CDR3 nucleotides: TGTGCCAGTAGTATAGATACGGGGGAGACCCAGTACTTC. Translation: CASSIDTGETQYF.